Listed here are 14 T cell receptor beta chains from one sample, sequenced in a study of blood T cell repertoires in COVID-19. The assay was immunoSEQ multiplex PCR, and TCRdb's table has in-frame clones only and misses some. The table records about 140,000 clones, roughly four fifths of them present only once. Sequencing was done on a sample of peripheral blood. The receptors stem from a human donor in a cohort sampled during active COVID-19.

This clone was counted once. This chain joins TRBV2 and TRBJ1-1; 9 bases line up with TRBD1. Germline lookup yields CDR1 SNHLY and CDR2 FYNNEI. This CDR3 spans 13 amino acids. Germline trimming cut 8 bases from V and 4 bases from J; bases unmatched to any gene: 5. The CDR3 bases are TGTGCCAGCGTAGGACAGGGGACCACTGAAGCTTTCTTT. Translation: CASVGQGTTEAFF.

Here the CDR3 DNA reads TGTGCCAGCAGTTACTCGGCAGGAAGTAATCAGCCCCAGCATTTT. It codes for CASSYSAGSNQPQHF. The chain uses TRBV6-5 and TRBJ1-5; no clear D. Deletions cut 0 bases from V and 4 bases from J, with 10 bases between. Germline loops: CDR1 MNHEY, CDR2 SVGAGI. CDR3 length: 15 residues.

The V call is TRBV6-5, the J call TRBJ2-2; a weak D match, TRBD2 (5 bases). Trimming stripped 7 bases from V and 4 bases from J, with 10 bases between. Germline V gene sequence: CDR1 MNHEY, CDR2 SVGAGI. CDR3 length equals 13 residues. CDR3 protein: CASTEGGTGELFF. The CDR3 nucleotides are TGTGCCAGCACCGAGGGTGGCACCGGGGAGCTGTTTTTT.

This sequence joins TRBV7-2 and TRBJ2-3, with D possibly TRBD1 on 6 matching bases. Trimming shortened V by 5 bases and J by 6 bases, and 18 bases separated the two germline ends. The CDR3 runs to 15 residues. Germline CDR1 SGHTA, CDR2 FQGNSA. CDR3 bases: TGTGCCAGCAGCCCCGCCCCGACAGGTGCGGATACGCAGTATTTT. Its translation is CASSPAPTGADTQYF.

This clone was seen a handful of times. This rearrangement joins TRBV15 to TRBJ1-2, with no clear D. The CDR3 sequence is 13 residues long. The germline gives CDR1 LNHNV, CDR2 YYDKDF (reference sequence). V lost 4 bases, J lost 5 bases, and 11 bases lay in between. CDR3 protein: CATSTDSEYGYTF. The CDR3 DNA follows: TGTGCCACCAGCACGGACTCTGAGTATGGCTACACCTTC.

The CDR3 is CAVRDSLNYGYTF. In nucleotides, the CDR3 is TGTGCCGTAAGGGACAGCCTTAACTATGGCTACACCTTC. This chain joins TRBV28 and TRBJ1-2, with 7 bases identical to TRBD1. V gave up 11 bases and J gave up 1 base; unmatched junction bases: 7. The CDR3 length is 13 residues. Per germline, CDR1 MDHEN and CDR2 SYDVKM.

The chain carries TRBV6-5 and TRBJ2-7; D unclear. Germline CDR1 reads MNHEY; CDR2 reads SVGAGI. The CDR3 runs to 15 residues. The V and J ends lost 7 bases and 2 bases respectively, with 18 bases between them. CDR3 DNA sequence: TGTGCCAGCAATCGGGTCGAAGGCCCACCCTACGAGCAGTACTTC. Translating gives CASNRVEGPPYEQYF.

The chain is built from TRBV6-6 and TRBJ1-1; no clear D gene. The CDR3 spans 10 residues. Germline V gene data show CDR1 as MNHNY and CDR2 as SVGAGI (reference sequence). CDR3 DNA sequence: TGTGCATCGAGGGATATTGAAGCTTTCTTT. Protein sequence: CASRDIEAFF.

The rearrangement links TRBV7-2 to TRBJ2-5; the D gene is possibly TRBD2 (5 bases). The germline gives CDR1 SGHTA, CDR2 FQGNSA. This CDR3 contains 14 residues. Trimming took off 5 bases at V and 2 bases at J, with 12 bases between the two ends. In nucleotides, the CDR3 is TGTGCCAGCAGCGATACTAGAAAACAAGAGACCCAGTACTTC. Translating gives CASSDTRKQETQYF.

This chain's CDR3 is CASSSTQGGHEQYF. Here the CDR3 DNA reads TGTGCCAGTAGTTCGACACAGGGGGGCCACGAGCAGTACTTC. V gene TRBV19 combines with J gene TRBJ2-7; 8 positions match TRBD1. Losses at the gene ends were 5 bases for V and 5 bases for J; bases not matched to a gene: 8. The V gene's germline CDR1 is LNHDA and CDR2 SQIVND (reference sequence). The CDR3 loop spans 14 amino acids.

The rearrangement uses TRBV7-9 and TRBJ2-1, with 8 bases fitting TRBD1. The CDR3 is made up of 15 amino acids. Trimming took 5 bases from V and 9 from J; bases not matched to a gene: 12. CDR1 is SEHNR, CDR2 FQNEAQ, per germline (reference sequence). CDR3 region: CASSPRGQGQGEQFF. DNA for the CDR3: TGTGCCAGCAGCCCACGAGGACAGGGCCAGGGTGAGCAGTTCTTC. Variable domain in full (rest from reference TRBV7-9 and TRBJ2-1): DTGVSQNPRHKITKRGQNVTFRCDPISEHNRLYWYRQTLGQGPEFLTYFQNEAQLEKSRLLSDRFSAERPKGSFSTLEIQRTEQGDSAMYLCASSPRGQGQGEQFFGPGTRLTVL.

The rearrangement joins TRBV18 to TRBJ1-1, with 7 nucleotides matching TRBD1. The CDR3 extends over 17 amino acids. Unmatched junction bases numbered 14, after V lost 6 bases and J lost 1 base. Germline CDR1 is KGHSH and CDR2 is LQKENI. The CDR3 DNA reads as TGTGCCAGCTCTCCCACCAGAGAGGGGGCTAAGAACACTGAAGCTTTCTTT. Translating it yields CASSPTREGAKNTEAFF.

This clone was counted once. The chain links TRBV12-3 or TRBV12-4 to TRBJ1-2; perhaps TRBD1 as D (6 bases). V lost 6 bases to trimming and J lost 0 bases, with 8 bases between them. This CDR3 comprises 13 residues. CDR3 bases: TGTGCCAGCAGCAGGGGCCCTAACTATGGCTACACCTTC. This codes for CASSRGPNYGYTF.

The CDR3 region is CASSPQGTGVAYEQYF. For the CDR3, the DNA is TGTGCCAGCTCACCCCAAGGGACAGGGGTGGCCTACGAGCAGTACTTC. The chain has TRBV18 and TRBJ2-7; 10 nucleotides align to TRBD1. The CDR3 loop spans 16 amino acids. Germline CDR1 is KGHSH and CDR2 is LQKENI. The trim removed 3 bases at V and 2 bases at J, leaving 7 bases unmatched.